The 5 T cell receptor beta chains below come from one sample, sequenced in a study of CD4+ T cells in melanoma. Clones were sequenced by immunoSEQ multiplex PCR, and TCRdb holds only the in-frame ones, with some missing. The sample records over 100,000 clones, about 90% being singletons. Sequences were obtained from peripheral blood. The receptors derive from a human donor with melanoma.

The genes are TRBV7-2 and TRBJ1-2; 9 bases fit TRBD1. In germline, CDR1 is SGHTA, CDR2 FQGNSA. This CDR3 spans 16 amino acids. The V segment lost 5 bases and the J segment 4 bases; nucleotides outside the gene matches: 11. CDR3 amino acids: CASSPGQGIAGYGYTF. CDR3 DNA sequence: TGTGCCAGCAGCCCAGGACAGGGGATCGCCGGCTATGGCTACACCTTC. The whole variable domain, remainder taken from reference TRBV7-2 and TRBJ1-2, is GAGVSQSPSNKVTEKGKDVELRCDPISGHTALYWYRQSLGQGLEFLIYFQGNSAPDKSGLPSDRFSAERTGGSVSTLTIQRTQQEDSAVYLCASSPGQGIAGYGYTFGSGTRLTVV.

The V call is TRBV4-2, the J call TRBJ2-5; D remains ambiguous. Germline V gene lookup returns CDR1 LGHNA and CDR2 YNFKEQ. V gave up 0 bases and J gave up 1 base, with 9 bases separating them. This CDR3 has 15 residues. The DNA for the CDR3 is TGTGCCAGCAGCCAAGAGGGAAGGAGCCAAGAGACCCAGTACTTC. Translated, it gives CASSQEGRSQETQYF.

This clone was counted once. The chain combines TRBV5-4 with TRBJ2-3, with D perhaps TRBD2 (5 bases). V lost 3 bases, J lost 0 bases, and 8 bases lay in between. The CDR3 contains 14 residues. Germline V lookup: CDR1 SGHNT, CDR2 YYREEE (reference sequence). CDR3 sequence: CASSSERSTDTQYF. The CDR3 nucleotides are TGTGCCAGCAGCTCCGAGCGGAGCACAGATACGCAGTATTTT.

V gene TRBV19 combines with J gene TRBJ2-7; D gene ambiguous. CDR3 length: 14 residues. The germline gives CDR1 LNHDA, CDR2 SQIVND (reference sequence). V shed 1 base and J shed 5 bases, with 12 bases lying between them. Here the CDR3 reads CASSIGVMADEQYF. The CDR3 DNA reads TGTGCCAGTAGTATAGGCGTTATGGCCGACGAGCAGTACTTC.

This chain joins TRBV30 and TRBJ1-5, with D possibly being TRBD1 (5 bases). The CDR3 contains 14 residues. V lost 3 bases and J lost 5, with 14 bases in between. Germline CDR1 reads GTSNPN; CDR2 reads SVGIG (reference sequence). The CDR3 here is CAWSPGGGHQPQHF. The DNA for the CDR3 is TGTGCCTGGAGCCCGGGGGGAGGGCATCAGCCCCAGCATTTT.